These T cell receptor beta chains were read from a single sample in a study of T cell repertoires in cytomegalovirus infection. TCRdb passed the reads through MiXCR, listing each CDR3 protein once. The sample yields under 850,000 distinct CDR3 sequences, roughly a third seen once. What was sequenced was PBMCs. Source of these receptors: a human donor in good health (CMV status not recorded). Some clones in this sample may be carry-over from other donors' samples. The CDR3 runs from the conserved cysteine through the conserved F or W. Each record gives: clone size, D gene, V gene, J gene, CDR3 protein, CDR3 DNA. A D gene is named only where the DNA matches it firmly. For some rows the clone size is stated as once, few or many, or as a class when expanded; others skip it.

size: few; D: -; V: TRBV7-9; J: TRBJ1-6; CDR3: CASSLRGGDSPLHF; DNA: TGTGCCAGCAGCCTACGAGGGGGGGATTCACCCCTCCACTTT
size: few; D: TRBD2; V: TRBV20-1; J: TRBJ2-7; CDR3: CSAPTRLAGEGEQYF; DNA: TGCAGTGCCCCGACCCGACTAGCGGGAGAAGGTGAGCAGTACTTC
size: once; D: TRBD1; V: TRBV7-6; J: TRBJ2-5; CDR3: CASSNRDRLWGETQHF; DNA: TGTGCCAGCAGCAACCGGGACAGGCTGTGGGGCGAGACCCAGCACTTC
size: few; D: -; V: TRBV27; J: TRBJ2-1; CDR3: CASRRGNLYSYNEQFF; DNA: TGTGCCAGCAGAAGAGGGAATCTATATTCCTACAATGAGCAGTTCTTC
size: -; D: -; V: TRBV6-5; J: TRBJ1-3; CDR3: CASSYRGQGNTIYF; DNA: TGTGCCAGCAGTTACCGGGGGCAGGGAAACACCATATATTTT
size: -; D: TRBD1; V: TRBV18; J: TRBJ1-1; CDR3: CVSSPGQGGYTEAFF; DNA: TGTGTCAGCTCACCAGGACAGGGAGGGTACACTGAAGCTTTCTTT
size: once; D: TRBD2; V: TRBV20-1; J: TRBJ2-5; CDR3: CSARATSRETQYF; DNA: TGCAGTGCTAGAGCGACTAGCAGGGAGACCCAGTACTTC
size: -; D: -; V: TRBV6-2/TRBV6-3; J: TRBJ1-1; CDR3: CASTSTFEAFF; DNA: TGTGCCAGCACCTCCACCTTTGAAGCTTTCTTT
size: few; D: TRBD2; V: TRBV10-3; J: TRBJ2-1; CDR3: CAISDQELAGVFNEQFF; DNA: TGTGCCATCAGTGATCAAGAACTAGCGGGAGTATTCAATGAGCAGTTCTTC
size: few; D: -; V: TRBV28; J: TRBJ1-1; CDR3: CASSFGGKRRRTEAFF; DNA: TGTGCCAGCAGTTTCGGGGGTAAGAGGCGACGGACTGAAGCTTTCTTT
size: -; D: -; V: TRBV28; J: TRBJ2-5; CDR3: CASSRPGKETQYF; DNA: TGTGCCAGCAGCCGCCCGGGGAAGGAGACCCAGTACTTC
size: few; D: -; V: TRBV7-9; J: TRBJ2-6; CDR3: CASSLGSSGFSGANVLTF; DNA: TGTGCCAGCAGCTTAGGGTCATCGGGGTTCTCTGGGGCCAACGTCCTGACTTTC
size: once; D: -; V: TRBV12-3/TRBV12-4; J: TRBJ1-1; CDR3: CASSQQARNTEAFF; DNA: TGTGCCAGCAGTCAACAGGCCAGGAACACTGAAGCTTTCTTT
size: -; D: -; V: TRBV6-1; J: TRBJ1-2; CDR3: CASSEGRPLRENGYTF; DNA: TGTGCCAGCAGTGAAGGACGGCCGTTGAGGGAAAATGGCTACACCTTC
size: -; D: -; V: TRBV29-1; J: TRBJ2-3; CDR3: CSVENRRGSADTQYF; DNA: TGCAGCGTTGAAAATAGAAGAGGAAGCGCAGATACGCAGTATTTT
size: -; D: -; V: TRBV27; J: TRBJ1-1; CDR3: CASRQGNRDTEAFF; DNA: TGTGCCAGCAGACAGGGCAATCGGGACACTGAAGCTTTCTTT
size: few; D: TRBD1; V: TRBV19; J: TRBJ2-3; CDR3: CASLLPRTGRDTDTQYF; DNA: TGTGCCAGTCTCCTTCCCCGGACAGGACGCGACACAGATACGCAGTATTTT
size: -; D: TRBD2; V: TRBV20-1; J: TRBJ2-1; CDR3: CSARGTPSGGPSNEQFF; DNA: TGCAGTGCTAGAGGGACCCCTAGCGGGGGCCCAAGCAATGAGCAGTTCTTC
size: -; D: -; V: TRBV11-2; J: TRBJ2-5; CDR3: CASRKVGGEVGQETQYF; DNA: TGTGCCAGCAGAAAGGTTGGGGGTGAAGTCGGCCAAGAGACCCAGTACTTC
size: -; D: -; V: TRBV28; J: TRBJ2-7; CDR3: CASSPDSETSYEQYF; DNA: TGTGCCAGCAGTCCGGACAGCGAAACCTCCTACGAGCAGTACTTC
size: few; D: -; V: TRBV6-1; J: TRBJ1-2; CDR3: CASSEEGSYNYGYTF; DNA: TGTGCCAGCAGTGAAGAGGGCAGCTATAACTATGGCTACACCTTC
size: few; D: -; V: TRBV7-3; J: TRBJ2-3; CDR3: CASSGGLTSAGSPDTQYF; DNA: TGTGCCAGCAGCGGAGGCCTAACCTCAGCAGGTAGCCCAGATACGCAGTATTTT
size: -; D: -; V: TRBV12-3/TRBV12-4; J: TRBJ1-1; CDR3: CASSLSQMNTEAFF; DNA: TGTGCCAGCAGTTTGAGTCAGATGAACACTGAAGCTTTCTTT
size: few; D: TRBD1; V: TRBV10-2; J: TRBJ1-6; CDR3: CASRAGTGGSNSPLHF; DNA: TGCGCCAGCAGGGCTGGGACAGGGGGCTCTAATTCACCCCTCCACTTT
size: -; D: -; V: TRBV15; J: TRBJ1-1; CDR3: CATSTGNTEAFF; DNA: TGTGCCACCAGCACGGGGAACACTGAAGCTTTCTTT
size: -; D: -; V: TRBV4-1; J: TRBJ1-2; CDR3: CASSQVSGDGYTF; DNA: TGCGCCAGCAGCCAAGTATCGGGGGATGGCTACACCTTC
size: -; D: -; V: TRBV6-5; J: TRBJ2-7; CDR3: CASSYSSRGEQYF; DNA: TGTGCCAGCAGTTACTCGTCCAGGGGCGAGCAGTACTTC
size: once; D: -; V: TRBV27; J: TRBJ1-5; CDR3: CAISLGGASQPQHF; DNA: TGTGCCATCAGTTTAGGGGGAGCCAGTCAGCCCCAGCATTTT
size: -; D: TRBD2; V: TRBV12-3/TRBV12-4; J: TRBJ2-1; CDR3: CASSLRSGGARNEQFF; DNA: TGTGCCAGCAGCCTCCGGAGCGGGGGGGCCCGGAATGAGCAGTTCTTC
size: -; D: -; V: TRBV27; J: TRBJ2-1; CDR3: CASRYGFYNEQFF; DNA: TGTGCCAGCAGATACGGGTTCTACAATGAGCAGTTCTTC
size: -; D: TRBD2; V: TRBV5-1; J: TRBJ2-3; CDR3: CASSSGTSGRAREDTQYF; DNA: TGCGCCAGCAGCTCCGGGACTAGCGGGAGGGCCCGAGAAGATACGCAGTATTTT
size: -; D: TRBD2; V: TRBV19; J: TRBJ2-1; CDR3: CASSIDQGLGGGSFDNEQFF; DNA: TGTGCCAGTAGTATAGATCAGGGTCTAGGTGGCGGGAGCTTTGACAATGAGCAGTTCTTC
size: -; D: TRBD1; V: TRBV29-1; J: TRBJ2-7; CDR3: CSIGTGDSYEQYF; DNA: TGCAGCATAGGGACAGGCGATTCCTACGAGCAGTACTTC
size: -; D: -; V: TRBV7-3; J: TRBJ2-2; CDR3: CASSSRSEGGGELFF; DNA: TGTGCCAGCAGCTCCCGCAGTGAAGGCGGCGGGGAGCTGTTTTTT
size: few; D: -; V: TRBV19; J: TRBJ2-1; CDR3: CASSIGENEQFF; DNA: TGTGCCAGTAGTATTGGGGAAAATGAGCAGTTCTTC
size: -; D: -; V: TRBV11-2; J: TRBJ1-2; CDR3: CASSSARVNYGYTF; DNA: TGTGCCAGCAGCTCCGCCAGGGTGAACTATGGCTACACCTTC
size: -; D: TRBD1; V: TRBV4-2; J: TRBJ2-2; CDR3: CASMAGGRTGELFF; DNA: TGTGCATCCATGGCAGGGGGCCGGACCGGGGAGCTGTTTTTT
size: -; D: -; V: TRBV6-1; J: TRBJ2-1; CDR3: CASRAGQINNEQFF; DNA: TGTGCCAGCAGGGCGGGACAAATAAACAATGAGCAGTTCTTC
size: -; D: -; V: TRBV27; J: TRBJ1-2; CDR3: CASRTPTRGYTF; DNA: TGTGCCAGCCGGACACCCACGCGAGGCTACACCTTC
size: -; D: TRBD1; V: TRBV5-1; J: TRBJ2-1; CDR3: CASSGLQGNEQFF; DNA: TGCGCCAGCAGCGGTTTACAGGGGAATGAGCAGTTCTTC
size: -; D: -; V: TRBV7-9; J: TRBJ1-1; CDR3: CASSPRRGADTEAFF; DNA: TGTGCCAGCAGTCCGAGGAGAGGGGCCGACACTGAAGCTTTCTTT
size: -; D: -; V: TRBV29-1; J: TRBJ1-1; CDR3: CSVERQVNTEAFF; DNA: TGCAGCGTTGAACGGCAGGTGAACACTGAAGCTTTCTTT
size: few; D: -; V: TRBV19; J: TRBJ1-6; CDR3: CASSAPVPNSPLHF; DNA: TGTGCCAGTAGTGCGCCCGTCCCCAATTCACCCCTCCACTTT
size: few; D: TRBD1; V: TRBV5-8; J: TRBJ1-5; CDR3: CASRETGAGNQPQHF; DNA: TGTGCCAGCAGGGAGACAGGGGCTGGCAATCAGCCTCAGCATTTT
size: -; D: -; V: TRBV5-6; J: TRBJ2-1; CDR3: CASSHAGYNEQFF; DNA: TGTGCCAGCAGCCACGCTGGGTACAATGAGCAGTTCTTC
size: few; D: TRBD1; V: TRBV7-2; J: TRBJ2-7; CDR3: CASSRDRGQYEQYF; DNA: TGTGCCAGCAGCCGGGACAGGGGGCAATACGAGCAGTACTTC
size: once; D: -; V: TRBV6-2/TRBV6-3; J: TRBJ2-3; CDR3: CASRSSKGILWDTPYF; DNA: TGTGCCAGCAGATCATCAAAAGGCATCCTGTGGGATACGCCGTATTTT
size: few; D: -; V: TRBV6-1; J: TRBJ2-1; CDR3: CASPLEPARYNEQFF; DNA: TGTGCCAGCCCGCTAGAACCAGCCCGATACAATGAGCAGTTCTTC
size: few; D: -; V: TRBV2; J: TRBJ1-2; CDR3: CASKDSQASYGYTF; DNA: TGTGCCAGCAAGGACTCCCAGGCCAGCTATGGCTACACCTTC
size: -; D: -; V: TRBV7-9; J: TRBJ1-2; CDR3: CASSLVSDYGYTF; DNA: TGTGCCAGCAGCTTAGTGAGCGACTATGGCTACACCTTC